These 30 T cell receptor beta chains were all obtained from the same sample, sequenced in a study of cytomegalovirus exposure and HLA in healthy donors. PCR employed 60 Vbeta and 13 Jbeta primers. Measured with immunoSEQ multiplex PCR; TCRdb has only the in-frame clones, and not every one. The table has 95,000 to 150,000 clones, approximately 80% seen once. Sequenced material: PBMCs. These receptors all stem from a man aged 18 to 29 in good health and CMV-seropositive.

V gene TRBV7-3 combines with J gene TRBJ2-3, with 13 bases aligning to TRBD2. Germline V lookup: CDR1 SGHTA, CDR2 FQGTGA. The CDR3 sequence is 16 residues long. Losses at the gene ends were 5 bases for V and 7 bases for J; bases not matched to a gene: 9. As DNA, the CDR3 is TGTGCCAGCAGCCCGGGACTAGCGGGAAGGTCAAATACGCAGTATTTT. This codes for CASSPGLAGRSNTQYF.

The J gene is TRBJ1-1, the V gene TRBV10-1; TRBD1 aligns across 7 bases. Germline values: CDR1 WNHNN, CDR2 SYGVQD (reference sequence). The CDR3 extends over 14 amino acids. V shed 0 bases, J shed 7 bases, and the junction held 5 bases outside the gene matches. CDR3 residues: CASSESGGPYEAFF. As DNA, the CDR3 is TGCGCCAGCAGTGAGTCAGGGGGCCCTTATGAAGCTTTCTTT.

The chain couples TRBV9 to TRBJ1-1; unclear D gene. The CDR3 is 14 residues long. V dropped 5 bases and J dropped 4 bases, with 15 bases sitting between them. Per the germline V gene, CDR1 is SGDLS and CDR2 is YYNGEE. CDR3 nucleotides: TGTGCCAGCAGTCGGGAAGGGTTAGGCACTGAAGCTTTCTTT. This gives the protein CASSREGLGTEAFF.

This chain joins TRBV7-9 and TRBJ1-1; D not certain. The germline V gene encodes CDR1 SEHNR and CDR2 FQNEAQ (reference sequence). Deletions cut 1 base from V and 10 bases from J, with 7 bases between. This CDR3 has 11 amino acids. The CDR3 loop reads CASSLENGAFF. CDR3 DNA: TGTGCCAGCAGCTTAGAGAACGGAGCTTTCTTT.

This clone was picked up one time. This rearrangement joins TRBV28 to TRBJ2-7, with D possibly matching TRBD1 (6 bases). Deletions cut 5 bases from V and 3 bases from J, with 17 bases between. The CDR3 consists of 15 residues. Germline V gene lookup returns CDR1 MDHEN and CDR2 SYDVKM. In DNA form, the CDR3 reads TGTGCCAGCAGTCCCAGGGGAAGGGGTCTCTACGAGCAGTACTTC. This translates into CASSPRGRGLYEQYF. Variable domain in full (rest from reference TRBV28 and TRBJ2-7): DVKVTQSSRYLVKRTGEKVFLECVQDMDHENMFWYRQDPGLGLRLIYFSYDVKMKEKGDIPEGYSVSREKKERFSLILESASTNQTSMYLCASSPRGRGLYEQYFGPGTRLTVT.

The chain has TRBV5-5 and TRBJ1-4; TRBD1 might be the D (6 bases). This CDR3 spans 15 amino acids. Trimming took 3 bases from V and 8 from J, leaving 17 bases between them. In germline, CDR1 is SGHKS, CDR2 YYEKEE (reference sequence). Written as DNA, the CDR3 is TGTGCCAGCAGCTCCAGGGGCGGAATATCGGAAAAACTGTTTTTT. Translated, it gives CASSSRGGISEKLFF. The full variable domain, its missing parts supplied by reference TRBV5-5 and TRBJ1-4, is DAGVTQSPTHLIKTRGQQVTLRCSPISGHKSVSWYQQVLGQGPQFIFQYYEKEERGRGNFPDRFSARQFPNYSSELNVNALLLGDSALYLCASSSRGGISEKLFFGSGTQLSVL.

As DNA, the CDR3 is TGTGCCAGCAGCCAAAGCGGAAGCGACAGGGGATCCTATAATTCACCCCTCCACTTT. Protein sequence: CASSQSGSDRGSYNSPLHF. The chain joins TRBV4-2 to TRBJ1-6; TRBD1 agrees at 8 bases. Trimming at V came to 2 bases and at J to 1 base, leaving 10 bases not matched to a gene. The CDR3 extends over 19 amino acids. Per the germline V gene, CDR1 is LGHNA and CDR2 is YNFKEQ.

This sequence joins TRBV5-6 and TRBJ1-3; D is undetermined. CDR3 size: 14 residues. Germline V gene lookup returns CDR1 SGHDT and CDR2 YYEEEE. V lost 1 base and J lost 2, with 7 bases in between. DNA for the CDR3: TGTGCCAGCAGCTTGCGAGGCACTGGAAACACCATATATTTT. Protein sequence: CASSLRGTGNTIYF.

V usage is TRBV6-5 and J usage is TRBJ1-2; 7 nucleotides match TRBD1. The germline V gene has CDR1 MNHEY and CDR2 SVGAGI. The CDR3 has 13 amino acids. The J segment lost 5 bases and the V segment lost 5 bases, leaving 5 bases of the junction unmatched. This CDR3 reads CASSQGTVYGYTF. The DNA for the CDR3 is TGTGCCAGCAGTCAAGGGACAGTTTATGGCTACACCTTC.

Regarding this clone: Sequence at one end of the junction differs from germline and may be a read error. The rearrangement links TRBV5-6 to TRBJ2-7; 9 bases agree with TRBD1. CDR3 size: 14 residues. Germline CDR1 is SGHDT and CDR2 is YYEEEE. Written as DNA, the CDR3 is TGTGCCAGCAGCCTCGGGACAGGGACCTACCAGCAGTACTTC. Protein product: CASSLGTGTYQQYF.

V and J are TRBV5-1 and TRBJ1-4; D unresolved. The CDR3 sequence is 14 residues long. V lost 0 bases, J lost 3 bases, and 6 bases lay in between. Germline V lookup: CDR1 SGHRS, CDR2 YFSETQ. The chain's CDR3 is CASSLDLSNEKLFF. CDR3 in DNA: TGCGCCAGCAGCTTGGATCTCTCTAATGAAAAACTGTTTTTT.

This clone has just one count. The sample carries other DNA sequences with the same CDR3. This sequence joins TRBV2 and TRBJ1-5; 8 bases are a match to TRBD1. Germline V CDR1 and CDR2: SNHLY, FYNNEI. Trimming took 4 bases from V and 5 from J; bases not matched to a gene: 4. The CDR3 runs to 14 residues. The CDR3 loop is CASSGQGRDQPQHF. In nucleotides, the CDR3 is TGTGCCAGCAGTGGACAGGGGAGGGATCAGCCCCAGCATTTT.

On this clone itself: The sample contains more than one DNA sequence encoding this CDR3. The chain recombines TRBV6-7 with TRBJ2-1; 11 bases match TRBD1. TRBV6-7 carries the ORF label, with uncertain function. Trimming at V came to 7 bases and at J to 7 bases, leaving 15 bases not matched to a gene. The CDR3 totals 17 residues. The CDR3 here is CASTAIGRTGGRNEQFF. CDR3 DNA: TGTGCCAGCACCGCAATTGGGCGGACAGGGGGCCGAAATGAGCAGTTCTTC.

This clone was counted a few times. The genes are TRBV5-1 and TRBJ2-1; a possible D gene is TRBD1 (6 bases). The V and J ends lost 4 bases and 6 bases respectively, with 17 bases between them. CDR1 SGHRS and CDR2 YFSETQ come from the germline V gene. The CDR3 sequence is 15 residues long. CDR3 in amino acids: CASSPADRSSNEQFF. CDR3 bases: TGCGCCAGCAGCCCGGCGGACAGAAGTAGCAATGAGCAGTTCTTC.

V is TRBV7-9 and J is TRBJ2-7; 7 positions agree with TRBD2. V lost 1 base and J lost 2; bases outside the gene matches: 2. This CDR3 is built from 14 residues. Per germline, CDR1 SEHNR and CDR2 FQNEAQ (reference sequence). CDR3 in DNA: TGTGCCAGCAGCTTAGTGAGCGGGACCTACGAGCAGTACTTC. This translates into CASSLVSGTYEQYF.

The chain links TRBV6-5 to TRBJ1-1; D gene unclear. The CDR3 loop spans 11 amino acids. V was clipped by 8 bases and J by 0 bases, with 4 bases between them. Germline lookup yields CDR1 MNHEY and CDR2 SVGAGI. The CDR3 loop is CASLMNTEAFF. Here the CDR3 DNA reads TGTGCCAGCCTAATGAACACTGAAGCTTTCTTT.

Ten or more counts support this clone. The chain is built from TRBV7-2 and TRBJ2-2; D possibly corresponds to TRBD1 (5 bases). Per germline, CDR1 SGHTA and CDR2 FQGNSA. The CDR3 has 14 residues. Between the trimmed V and J ends, which lost 2 bases and 4 bases, there was a span of 8 bases. This CDR3 reads CASSLHRFTGELFF. DNA of the CDR3: TGTGCCAGCAGCTTACACAGGTTCACCGGGGAGCTGTTTTTT. Full variable domain (remainder filled in from reference TRBV7-2 and TRBJ2-2): GAGVSQSPSNKVTEKGKDVELRCDPISGHTALYWYRQSLGQGLEFLIYFQGNSAPDKSGLPSDRFSAERTGGSVSTLTIQRTQQEDSAVYLCASSLHRFTGELFFGEGSRLTVL.

As for this clone: Relative to the germline gene, one junction end is altered; a read error may explain this. The chain has TRBV14 and TRBJ2-7; TRBD2 might be the D (6 bases). The length of the CDR3 is 14 residues. Germline lookup yields CDR1 SGHDN and CDR2 FVKESK. In DNA, the CDR3 is TGTGCCAGCAGCCAATGGGGAGGCGACTACGAGCGGTACTTC. Amino acids: CASSQWGGDYERYF.

This clone was observed a single time. An end of the junction differs from the germline gene, which may be a read error. V is TRBV28 and J is TRBJ1-5, with TRBD1 matching 7 bases. This CDR3 contains 15 residues. Germline V gives CDR1 MDHEN, CDR2 SYDVKM. The CDR3 loop reads CASSLWTGVNQPQHF. In nucleotides, the CDR3 is TGTGCCAGCAGTCTATGGACAGGAGTCAATCAGCCCCAGCATTTT.

The chain has TRBV10-3 and TRBJ2-3, with D tentatively TRBD2 (6 bases). Trimming removed 3 bases at V and 0 bases at J, with 13 bases between. Germline-derived CDR1 and CDR2 are ENHRY and SYGVKD. This CDR3 contains 16 residues. This CDR3 reads CAISDLLRESTDTQYF. CDR3 nucleotide sequence: TGTGCCATCAGTGATTTGTTGCGGGAAAGCACAGATACGCAGTATTTT.

This chain connects TRBV5-6 to TRBJ1-2, with 8 bases lining up with TRBD1. Germline CDR1 and CDR2: SGHDT and YYEEEE. This CDR3 has 14 residues. Trimming at V came to 5 bases and at J to 2 bases, leaving 5 bases not matched to a gene. The CDR3 DNA sequence: TGTGCCAGCAGACGACGACAGGGGAACTATGGCTACACCTTC. It specifies CASRRRQGNYGYTF.

This rearrangement joins TRBV6-6 to TRBJ2-1, with a possible D match to TRBD1 (5 bases). The ends were cut back, 4 bases at V and 4 bases at J, with 11 bases in the middle. The CDR3 length is 14 residues. Germline CDR1 and CDR2: MNHNY and SVGAGI (reference sequence). CDR3 protein: CASSSPDTYNEQFF. The CDR3 coding sequence is TGTGCCAGCAGTTCTCCGGACACATACAATGAGCAGTTCTTC.

The chain joins TRBV7-2 to TRBJ1-1; D perhaps matches TRBD1 (5 bases). Germline CDR1 and CDR2: SGHTA and FQGNSA. The CDR3 consists of 15 residues. The germline V and J ends were trimmed by 6 bases and 3 bases, with 17 bases remaining between them. As DNA, the CDR3 is TGTGCCAGCAGTCTTACCGGGACTCACGACACTGAAGCTTTCTTT. Translation: CASSLTGTHDTEAFF.

This CDR3 is CASSSQGYEQYF. CDR3 coding DNA: TGTGCCAGCAGCTCACAGGGCTACGAGCAGTACTTC. This chain joins TRBV7-9 and TRBJ2-5; D is perhaps TRBD1 (6 bases). TRBJ2-7 explains the end of the DNA better; the J call may be wrong. CDR1 is SEHNR and CDR2 is FQNEAQ in the germline V gene (reference sequence). The CDR3 extends over 12 amino acids.

The J gene is TRBJ1-1, the V gene TRBV10-3, with 9 bases that match TRBD1. Per germline, CDR1 ENHRY and CDR2 SYGVKD. This CDR3 is 14 amino acids long. J gave up 1 base and V 6 bases, and 3 bases lay outside the gene matches. The CDR3, as DNA: TGTGCCATCAGGGGGGGACAGGGGAACACTGAAGCTTTCTTT. The encoded protein is CAIRGGQGNTEAFF.

This clone was detected only a few times. The chain links TRBV2 to TRBJ1-6, with 8 bases aligning to TRBD1. The CDR3 length is 15 residues. V dropped 3 bases and J dropped 6; count of bases not matched to a gene: 4. Per germline, CDR1 SNHLY and CDR2 FYNNEI. CDR3 DNA sequence: TGTGCCAGCAGTGAGGCGACAGGGGCTAATTCACCCCTCCACTTT. Amino acids: CASSEATGANSPLHF.

The CDR3 is CAANRGINVYSGNTIYF. DNA for the CDR3: TGTGCCGCAAACAGGGGGATAAACGTATACTCTGGAAACACCATATATTTT. The chain carries TRBV30 and TRBJ1-3, with 8 bases fitting TRBD1. The CDR3 length is 17 residues. The V segment lost 8 bases and the J segment 0 bases; nucleotides outside the gene matches: 15. Germline V gene lookup returns CDR1 GTSNPN and CDR2 SVGIG (reference sequence).

The chain employs TRBV28 and TRBJ2-7; 8 nucleotides agree with TRBD1. Trimming took 5 bases from V and 0 from J; bases not matched to a gene: 6. Germline loops: CDR1 MDHEN, CDR2 SYDVKM. CDR3 size: 15 residues. The CDR3 region has the DNA TGTGCCAGCAGTGGACAGGGCCTTGGCTCCTACGAGCAGTACTTC. Protein: CASSGQGLGSYEQYF. Full variable domain (remainder filled in from reference TRBV28 and TRBJ2-7): DVKVTQSSRYLVKRTGEKVFLECVQDMDHENMFWYRQDPGLGLRLIYFSYDVKMKEKGDIPEGYSVSREKKERFSLILESASTNQTSMYLCASSGQGLGSYEQYFGPGTRLTVT.

This clone was observed a few times. The chain recombines TRBV10-1 with TRBJ2-7; no firm D call. The CDR3 contains 13 residues. CDR1 is WNHNN and CDR2 is SYGVQD in the germline V gene (reference sequence). Trimming took 5 bases from V and 5 from J, leaving 13 bases between them. This chain's CDR3 is CASSPTVGHEQYF. DNA of the CDR3: TGCGCCAGCAGTCCTACGGTGGGCCACGAGCAGTACTTC.

The V and J genes are TRBV10-1 and TRBJ1-3; no reliable D call. CDR1 is WNHNN and CDR2 is SYGVQD in the germline V gene (reference sequence). The CDR3 runs to 14 residues. Between the trimmed V and J ends, which lost 0 bases and 2 bases, there was a span of 5 bases. CDR3 protein: CASSESAAGNTIYF. Written as DNA, the CDR3 is TGCGCCAGCAGTGAGTCGGCCGCTGGAAACACCATATATTTT.